The sequence of this TCR beta chain was determined in a study of blood T cell repertoires in COVID-19. At the level of the study: T cells, B-cell-depleted T cells, or PBMCs supplied cDNA or gDNA.

Under the authors' procedure: For nucleated cells, counts were estimated from reference gene primer amplification. Sequencing was performed with immunoSEQ multiplex PCR; in TCRdb, only in-frame clones are kept and a portion is missing. V, J and clone size reflect that table, while D and trimming were determined from the DNA. The data show tens of thousands of clones, 75% to 95% seen once. The V and J ends lost 2 bases and 12 bases respectively, with 23 bases between them. The germline V gene has CDR1 GTSNPN and CDR2 SVGIG (reference sequence). The CDR3 totals 15 residues. V is TRBV30 and J is TRBJ2-1, with a possible D match to TRBD1 (6 bases). Source material: peripheral blood. The receptor comes from a woman aged 55-75 years with active COVID-19. This CDR3 is CAWSRPDGGRMRQFF. The CDR3 bases are TGTGCCTGGAGTCGACCGGATGGGGGCCGGATGCGGCAGTTCTTC.